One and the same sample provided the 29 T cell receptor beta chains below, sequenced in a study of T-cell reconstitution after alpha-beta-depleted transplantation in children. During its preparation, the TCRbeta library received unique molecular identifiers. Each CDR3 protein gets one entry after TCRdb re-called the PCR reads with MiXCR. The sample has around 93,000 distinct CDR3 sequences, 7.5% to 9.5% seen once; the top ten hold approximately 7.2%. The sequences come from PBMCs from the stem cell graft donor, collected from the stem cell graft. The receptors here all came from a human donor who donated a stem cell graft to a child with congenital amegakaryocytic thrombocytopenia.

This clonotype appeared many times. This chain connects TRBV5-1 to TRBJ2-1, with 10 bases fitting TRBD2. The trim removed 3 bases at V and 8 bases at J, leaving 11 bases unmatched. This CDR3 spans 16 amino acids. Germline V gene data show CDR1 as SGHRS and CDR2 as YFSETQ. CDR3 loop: CASSSQASGSRYEQFF. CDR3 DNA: TGCGCCAGCAGCTCCCAGGCTAGCGGGAGTAGGTATGAGCAGTTCTTC.

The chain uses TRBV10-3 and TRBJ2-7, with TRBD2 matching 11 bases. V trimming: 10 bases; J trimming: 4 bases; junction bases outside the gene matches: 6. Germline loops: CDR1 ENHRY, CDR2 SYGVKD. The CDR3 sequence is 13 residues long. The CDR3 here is CATGGTSGYEQYF. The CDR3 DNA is TGTGCCACGGGGGGGACTAGCGGATACGAGCAGTACTTC.

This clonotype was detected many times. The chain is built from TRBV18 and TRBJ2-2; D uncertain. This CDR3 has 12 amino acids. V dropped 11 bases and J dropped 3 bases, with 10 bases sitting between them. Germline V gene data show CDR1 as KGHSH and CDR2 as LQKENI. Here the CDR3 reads CALQSDTGELFF. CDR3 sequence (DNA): TGTGCCCTCCAGTCGGACACCGGGGAGCTGTTTTTT.

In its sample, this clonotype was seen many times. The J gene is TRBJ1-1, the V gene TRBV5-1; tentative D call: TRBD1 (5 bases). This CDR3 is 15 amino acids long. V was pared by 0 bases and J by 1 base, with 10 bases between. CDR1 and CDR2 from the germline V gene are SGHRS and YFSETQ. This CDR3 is CASSLAGGTNTEAFF. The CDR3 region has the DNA TGCGCCAGCAGCTTGGCCGGGGGAACGAACACTGAAGCTTTCTTT.

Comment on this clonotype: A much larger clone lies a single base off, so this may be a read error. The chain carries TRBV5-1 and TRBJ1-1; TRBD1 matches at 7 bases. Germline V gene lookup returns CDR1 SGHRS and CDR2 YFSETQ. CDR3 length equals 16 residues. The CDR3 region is CASNLVPGQPNTEAFF. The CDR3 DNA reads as TGCGCCAGCAACTTGGTTCCGGGACAGCCGAACACTGAAGCTTTCTTT.

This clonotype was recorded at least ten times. The CDR3: CASSLATGVTGELFF. For the CDR3, the DNA is TGCGCCAGCAGCTTGGCTACAGGGGTCACCGGGGAGCTGTTTTTT. J is TRBJ2-2 and V is TRBV5-1; 7 bases agree with TRBD1. This CDR3 contains 15 residues. CDR1 and CDR2 (germline): SGHRS, YFSETQ. V was clipped by 0 bases and J by 4 bases; unmatched bases: 3.

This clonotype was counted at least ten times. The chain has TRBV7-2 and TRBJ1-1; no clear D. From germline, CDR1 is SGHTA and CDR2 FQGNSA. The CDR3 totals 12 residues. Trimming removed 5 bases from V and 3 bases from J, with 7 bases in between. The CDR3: CASSGLDTEAFF. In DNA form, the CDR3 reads TGTGCCAGCAGCGGACTGGACACTGAAGCTTTCTTT.

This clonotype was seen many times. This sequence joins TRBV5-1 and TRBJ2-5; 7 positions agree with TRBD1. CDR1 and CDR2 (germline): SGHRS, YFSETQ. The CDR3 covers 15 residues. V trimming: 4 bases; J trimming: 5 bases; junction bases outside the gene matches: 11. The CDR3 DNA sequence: TGCGCCAGCAGCCCGGGGTCAGGGGGACGGGAGACCCAGTACTTC. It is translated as CASSPGSGGRETQYF. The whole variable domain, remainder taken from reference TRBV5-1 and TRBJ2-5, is KAGVTQTPRYLIKTRGQQVTLSCSPISGHRSVSWYQQTPGQGLQFLFEYFSETQRNKGNFPGRFSGRQFSNSRSEMNVSTLELGDSALYLCASSPGSGGRETQYFGPGTRLLVL.

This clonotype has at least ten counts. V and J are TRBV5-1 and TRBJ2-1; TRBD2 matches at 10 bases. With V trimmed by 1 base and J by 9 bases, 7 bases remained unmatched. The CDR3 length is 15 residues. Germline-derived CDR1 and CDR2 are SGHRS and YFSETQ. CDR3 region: CASSLHQRGGSEQFF. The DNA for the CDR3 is TGCGCCAGCAGCTTGCACCAGCGGGGGGGTAGTGAGCAGTTCTTC.

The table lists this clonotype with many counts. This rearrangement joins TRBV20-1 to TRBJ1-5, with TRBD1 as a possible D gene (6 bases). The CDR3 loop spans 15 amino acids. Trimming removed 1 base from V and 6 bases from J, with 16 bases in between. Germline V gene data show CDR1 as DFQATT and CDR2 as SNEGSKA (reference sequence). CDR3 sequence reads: CSARVPQGGSQPQHF. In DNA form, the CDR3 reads TGCAGTGCTAGAGTCCCACAGGGAGGGAGTCAGCCCCAGCATTTT.

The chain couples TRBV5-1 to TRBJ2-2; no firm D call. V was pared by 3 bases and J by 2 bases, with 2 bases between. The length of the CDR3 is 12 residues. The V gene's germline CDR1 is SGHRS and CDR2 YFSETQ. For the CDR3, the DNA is TGCGCCAGCAGCTCAAACACCGGGGAGCTGTTTTTT. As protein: CASSSNTGELFF.

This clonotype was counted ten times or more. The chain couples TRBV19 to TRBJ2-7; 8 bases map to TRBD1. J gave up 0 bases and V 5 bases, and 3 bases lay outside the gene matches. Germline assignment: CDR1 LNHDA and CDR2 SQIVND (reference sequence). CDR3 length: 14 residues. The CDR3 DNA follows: TGTGCCAGTAGTTTCGACAGGGGCTCCTACGAGCAGTACTTC. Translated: CASSFDRGSYEQYF.

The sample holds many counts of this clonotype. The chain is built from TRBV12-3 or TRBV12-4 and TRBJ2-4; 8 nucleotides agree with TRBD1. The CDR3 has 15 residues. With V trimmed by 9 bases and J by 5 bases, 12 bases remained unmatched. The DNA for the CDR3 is TGTGCCAGTACGGGACAGGTGGGACAGGAAAACATTCAGTACTTC. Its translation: CASTGQVGQENIQYF.

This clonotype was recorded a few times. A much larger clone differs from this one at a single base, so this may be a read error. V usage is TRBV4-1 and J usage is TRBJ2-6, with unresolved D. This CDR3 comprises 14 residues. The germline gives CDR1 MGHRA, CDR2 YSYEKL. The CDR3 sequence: CASSQGFRANGLTF. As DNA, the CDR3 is TGCGCCAGCAGCCAAGGGTTTCGGGCCAACGGCCTGACTTTC.

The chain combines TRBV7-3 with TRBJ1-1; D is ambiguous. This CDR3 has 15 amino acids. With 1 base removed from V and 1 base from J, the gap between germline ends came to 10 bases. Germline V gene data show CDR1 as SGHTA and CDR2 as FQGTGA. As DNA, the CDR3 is TGTGCCAGCAGCTTAAGCGCACAAACGAACACTGAAGCTTTCTTT. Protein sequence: CASSLSAQTNTEAFF.

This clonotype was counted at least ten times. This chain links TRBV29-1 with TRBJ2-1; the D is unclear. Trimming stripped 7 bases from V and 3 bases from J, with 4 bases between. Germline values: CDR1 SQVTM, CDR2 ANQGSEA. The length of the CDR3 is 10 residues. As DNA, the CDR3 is TGCAGCGCGGACTACAATGAGCAGTTCTTC. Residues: CSADYNEQFF.

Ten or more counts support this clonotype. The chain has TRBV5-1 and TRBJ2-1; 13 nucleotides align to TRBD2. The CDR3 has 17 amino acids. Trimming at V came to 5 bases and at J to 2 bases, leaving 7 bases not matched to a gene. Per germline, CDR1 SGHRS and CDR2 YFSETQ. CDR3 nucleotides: TGCGCCAGCAGGCGGACTAGCGGGGGCAACCCCTACAATGAGCAGTTCTTC. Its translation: CASRRTSGGNPYNEQFF.

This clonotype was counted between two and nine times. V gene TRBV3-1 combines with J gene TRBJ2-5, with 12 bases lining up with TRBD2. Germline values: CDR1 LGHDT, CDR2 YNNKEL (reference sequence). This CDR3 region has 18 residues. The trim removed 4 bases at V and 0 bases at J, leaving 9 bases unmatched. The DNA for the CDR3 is TGTGCCAGCAGCCCGCTTCTCTCTAGCGGGAGGGACCAAGAGACCCAGTACTTC. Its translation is CASSPLLSSGRDQETQYF.

DNA of the CDR3: TGTGCCAGCAGTCCGACAGGGGATGGCGCTGAAGCTTTCTTT. Protein sequence: CASSPTGDGAEAFF. The rearrangement links TRBV12-3 or TRBV12-4 to TRBJ1-1, with 8 bases that match TRBD1. J gave up 6 bases and V 5 bases, and 8 bases lay outside the gene matches. The CDR3 is made up of 14 amino acids.

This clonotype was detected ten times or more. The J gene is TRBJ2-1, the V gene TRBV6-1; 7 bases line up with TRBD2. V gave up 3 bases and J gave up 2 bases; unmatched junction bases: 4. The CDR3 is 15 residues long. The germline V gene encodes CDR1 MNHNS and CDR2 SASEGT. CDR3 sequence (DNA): TGTGCCAGCAGTGAGGGCGGGAGCCCCTACAATGAGCAGTTCTTC. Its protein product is CASSEGGSPYNEQFF.

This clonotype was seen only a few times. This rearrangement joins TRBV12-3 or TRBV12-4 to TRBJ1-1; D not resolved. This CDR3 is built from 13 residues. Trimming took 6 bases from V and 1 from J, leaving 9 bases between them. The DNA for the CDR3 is TGTGCCAGCAGCCCTCCCAGGAACACTGAAGCTTTCTTT. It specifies CASSPPRNTEAFF.

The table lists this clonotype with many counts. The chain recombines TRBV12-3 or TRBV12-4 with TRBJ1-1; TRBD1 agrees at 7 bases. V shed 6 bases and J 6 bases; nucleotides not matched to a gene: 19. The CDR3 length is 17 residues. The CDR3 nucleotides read TGTGCCAGCAGCCCGGGGACAGACCTAACACTAGGCCCTGAAGCTTTCTTT. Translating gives CASSPGTDLTLGPEAFF.

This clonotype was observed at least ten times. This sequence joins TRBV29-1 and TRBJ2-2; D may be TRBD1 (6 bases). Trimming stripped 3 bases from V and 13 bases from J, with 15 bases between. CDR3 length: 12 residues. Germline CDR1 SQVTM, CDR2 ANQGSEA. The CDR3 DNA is TGCAGCGTTGACGTACAGGGATACCCGCTGTTTTTT. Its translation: CSVDVQGYPLFF.

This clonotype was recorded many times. In nucleotides, the CDR3 is TGCAGTGCTAAGGACAGTTTTAGCAATCAGCCCCAGCATTTT. It yields the protein CSAKDSFSNQPQHF. V is TRBV20-1 and J is TRBJ1-5; D possibly corresponds to TRBD1 (6 bases). V gave up 4 bases and J gave up 0 bases, with 10 bases separating them. There are 14 residues in the CDR3. Germline V lookup: CDR1 DFQATT, CDR2 SNEGSKA (reference sequence).

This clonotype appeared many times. CDR3 coding DNA: TGTGCCAGCAGATTGAACGGACAGGGTTTCGGCGAGCAGTACTTC. As protein: CASRLNGQGFGEQYF. The rearrangement joins TRBV27 to TRBJ2-7; 8 nucleotides agree with TRBD1. This CDR3 region has 15 residues. The ends lost 6 bases at V and 6 bases at J; junction bases unmatched: 13. From germline, CDR1 is MNHEY and CDR2 SMNVEV (reference sequence).

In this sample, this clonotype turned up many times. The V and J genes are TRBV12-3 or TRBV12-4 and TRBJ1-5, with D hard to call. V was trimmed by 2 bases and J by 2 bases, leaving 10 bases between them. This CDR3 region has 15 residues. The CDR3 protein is CASSLFPGGNQPQHF. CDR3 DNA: TGTGCCAGCAGTTTATTCCCAGGAGGCAATCAGCCCCAGCATTTT.

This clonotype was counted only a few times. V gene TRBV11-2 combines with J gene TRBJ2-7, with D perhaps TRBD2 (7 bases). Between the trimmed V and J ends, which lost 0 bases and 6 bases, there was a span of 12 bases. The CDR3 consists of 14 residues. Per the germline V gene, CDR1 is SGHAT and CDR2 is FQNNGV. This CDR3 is CASSLEGGGGEQYF. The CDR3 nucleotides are TGTGCCAGCAGCTTAGAGGGGGGAGGGGGCGAGCAGTACTTC.

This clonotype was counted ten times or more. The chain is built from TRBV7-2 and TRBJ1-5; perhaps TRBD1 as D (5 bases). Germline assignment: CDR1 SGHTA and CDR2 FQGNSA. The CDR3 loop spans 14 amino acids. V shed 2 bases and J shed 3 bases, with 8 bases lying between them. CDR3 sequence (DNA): TGTGCCAGCAGCTTATTAGGGGCCAATCAGCCCCAGCATTTT. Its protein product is CASSLLGANQPQHF.

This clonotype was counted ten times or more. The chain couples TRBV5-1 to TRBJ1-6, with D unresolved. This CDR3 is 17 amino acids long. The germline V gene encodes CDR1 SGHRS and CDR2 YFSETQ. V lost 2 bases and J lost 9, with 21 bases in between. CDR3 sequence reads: CASSLSSSVGIGSPLHF. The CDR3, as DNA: TGCGCCAGCAGCTTATCTTCCTCGGTAGGCATTGGTTCACCCCTCCACTTT. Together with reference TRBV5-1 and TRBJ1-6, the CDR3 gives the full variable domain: KAGVTQTPRYLIKTRGQQVTLSCSPISGHRSVSWYQQTPGQGLQFLFEYFSETQRNKGNFPGRFSGRQFSNSRSEMNVSTLELGDSALYLCASSLSSSVGIGSPLHFGNGTRLTVT.